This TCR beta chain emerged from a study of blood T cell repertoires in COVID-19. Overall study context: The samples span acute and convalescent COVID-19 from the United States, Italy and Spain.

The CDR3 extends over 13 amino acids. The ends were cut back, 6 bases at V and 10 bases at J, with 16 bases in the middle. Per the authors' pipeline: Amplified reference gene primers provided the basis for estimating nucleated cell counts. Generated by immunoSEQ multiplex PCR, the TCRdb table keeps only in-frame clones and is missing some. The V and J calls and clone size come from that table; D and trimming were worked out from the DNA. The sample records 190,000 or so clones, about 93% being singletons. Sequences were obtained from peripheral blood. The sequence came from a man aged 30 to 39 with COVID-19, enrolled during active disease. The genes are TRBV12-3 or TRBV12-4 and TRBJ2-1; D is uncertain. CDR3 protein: CASSADMFREQFF. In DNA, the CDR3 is TGTGCCAGCAGCGCTGACATGTTTCGCGAGCAGTTCTTC.